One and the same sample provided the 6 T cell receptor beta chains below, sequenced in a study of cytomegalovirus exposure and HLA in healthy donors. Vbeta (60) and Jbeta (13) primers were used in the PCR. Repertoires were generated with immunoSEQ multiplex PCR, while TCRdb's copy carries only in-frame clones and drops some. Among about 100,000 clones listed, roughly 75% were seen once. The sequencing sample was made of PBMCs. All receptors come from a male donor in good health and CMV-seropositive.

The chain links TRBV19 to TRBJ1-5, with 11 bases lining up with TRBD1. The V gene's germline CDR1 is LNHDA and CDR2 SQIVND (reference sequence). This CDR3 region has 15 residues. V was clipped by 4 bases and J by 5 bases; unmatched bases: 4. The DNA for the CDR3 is TGTGCCAGTAGTAAAGGACAGGGGGCTTATCAGCCCCAGCATTTT. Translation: CASSKGQGAYQPQHF.

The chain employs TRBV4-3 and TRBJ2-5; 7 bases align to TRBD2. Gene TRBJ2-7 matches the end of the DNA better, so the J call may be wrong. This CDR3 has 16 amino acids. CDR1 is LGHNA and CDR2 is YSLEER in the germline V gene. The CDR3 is CASSRDVMRGSYEQYF. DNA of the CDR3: TGCGCCAGCAGCCGCGACGTGATGCGGGGGTCCTACGAGCAGTACTTC.

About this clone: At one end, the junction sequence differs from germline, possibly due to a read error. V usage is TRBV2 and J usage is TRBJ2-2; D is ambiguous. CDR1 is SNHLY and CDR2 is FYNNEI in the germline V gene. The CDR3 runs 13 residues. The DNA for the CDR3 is TGTGCCAGCAGGGAAGGGCCGACCGGGGAGCTGTTTTTT. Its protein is CASREGPTGELFF.

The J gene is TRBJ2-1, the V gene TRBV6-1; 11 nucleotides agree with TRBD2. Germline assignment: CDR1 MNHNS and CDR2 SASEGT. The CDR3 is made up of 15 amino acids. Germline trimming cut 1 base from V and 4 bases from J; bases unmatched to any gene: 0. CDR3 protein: CASSEGLAGYNEQFF. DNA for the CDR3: TGTGCCAGCAGTGAAGGACTAGCGGGGTACAATGAGCAGTTCTTC.

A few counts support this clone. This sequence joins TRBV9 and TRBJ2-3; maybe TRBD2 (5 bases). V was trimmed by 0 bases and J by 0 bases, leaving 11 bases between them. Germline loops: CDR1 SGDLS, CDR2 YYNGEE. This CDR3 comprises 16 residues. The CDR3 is CASSVDLARSTDTQYF. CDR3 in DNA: TGTGCCAGCAGCGTAGACCTAGCCCGTAGCACAGATACGCAGTATTTT.

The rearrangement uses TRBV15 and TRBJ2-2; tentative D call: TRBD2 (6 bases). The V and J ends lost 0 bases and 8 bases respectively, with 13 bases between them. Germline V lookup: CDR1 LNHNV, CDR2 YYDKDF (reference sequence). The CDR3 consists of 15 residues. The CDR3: CATSRDRGGGGELFF. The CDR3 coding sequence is TGTGCCACCAGCAGAGACCGGGGAGGAGGAGGGGAGCTGTTTTTT.